These 25 T cell receptor beta chains originate from one sample sequenced in a study of T-cell reconstitution after alpha-beta-depleted transplantation in children. The TCRbeta library was prepared with unique molecular identifiers. TCRdb passed the PCR reads through MiXCR, listing each CDR3 protein once. The profile shows some 550,000 distinct CDR3 sequences, around 17% of them singletons. The material was PBMCs from the stem cell graft donor, obtained from the stem cell graft. The receptors stem from a human donor who donated a stem cell graft to a child with acute lymphoblastic leukemia.

This clonotype was counted many times. J is TRBJ2-2 and V is TRBV29-1; tentative D call: TRBD2 (6 bases). This CDR3 spans 13 amino acids. Germline CDR1 SQVTM, CDR2 ANQGSEA. V was cut by 5 bases and J by 3 bases, with 10 bases left in between. The DNA for the CDR3 is TGCAGCGTTTTATCGGGGGACACCGGGGAGCTGTTTTTT. It encodes CSVLSGDTGELFF.

This clonotype was detected ten times or more. The chain couples TRBV5-6 to TRBJ2-1; TRBD1 agrees at 7 bases. J lost 8 bases, V lost 1 base, and 9 bases had no gene match. The CDR3 is made up of 15 amino acids. Germline V gene sequence: CDR1 SGHDT, CDR2 YYEEEE. The CDR3 protein is CASSLWAGGIHEQFF. DNA for the CDR3: TGTGCCAGCAGCTTGTGGGCAGGGGGTATACATGAGCAGTTCTTC. The full variable domain, completed using reference TRBV5-6 and TRBJ2-1, is DAGVTQSPTHLIKTRGQQVTLRCSPKSGHDTVSWYQQALGQGPQFIFQYYEEEERQRGNFPDRFSGHQFPNYSSELNVNALLLGDSALYLCASSLWAGGIHEQFFGPGTRLTVL.

In its sample, this clonotype was seen a few times. The chain carries TRBV12-3 or TRBV12-4 and TRBJ2-6; unclear D gene. V was pared by 4 bases and J by 3 bases, with 7 bases between. The CDR3 extends over 14 amino acids. The CDR3 bases are TGTGCCAGCAGTTATGGGGTTGGGGCCAACGTCCTGACTTTC. Protein sequence: CASSYGVGANVLTF.

This clonotype was seen a handful of times. The gene calls are TRBV12-3 or TRBV12-4 and TRBJ2-3; D is possibly TRBD1 (6 bases). V was clipped by 7 bases and J by 2 bases, with 16 bases between them. The CDR3 extends over 15 amino acids. CDR3 region: CASTSGVFITDTQYF. Here the CDR3 DNA reads TGTGCCAGCACCTCAGGGGTCTTCATCACAGATACGCAGTATTTT.

The chain carries TRBV7-3 and TRBJ2-3; possibly TRBD1 or TRBD2 for D (5 bases each). This CDR3 spans 17 amino acids. Looked up from germline, CDR1 is SGHTA and CDR2 is FQGTGA. Trimming removed 5 bases from V and 1 base from J, with 19 bases in between. The CDR3 sequence: CASSLAWGLGGTDTQYF. The CDR3 bases are TGTGCCAGCAGCCTCGCTTGGGGTCTGGGGGGCACAGATACGCAGTATTTT.

This sequence joins TRBV7-2 and TRBJ1-6; D gene ambiguous. CDR1 is SGHTA, CDR2 FQGNSA, per germline. The CDR3 contains 15 residues. V lost 1 base and J 4 bases, leaving 8 bases between the germline ends. The CDR3 region is CASSLGAEYNSPLHF. The CDR3 DNA sequence: TGTGCCAGCAGCTTAGGGGCAGAATATAATTCACCCCTCCACTTT. Full variable domain (rest looked up from reference TRBV7-2 and TRBJ1-6): GAGVSQSPSNKVTEKGKDVELRCDPISGHTALYWYRQSLGQGLEFLIYFQGNSAPDKSGLPSDRFSAERTGGSVSTLTIQRTQQEDSAVYLCASSLGAEYNSPLHFGNGTRLTVT.

The V gene is TRBV9, the J gene TRBJ2-3; perhaps D is TRBD1 or TRBD2 (7 bases each). The CDR3 is 16 amino acids. In germline, CDR1 is SGDLS, CDR2 YYNGEE. V was cut by 1 base and J by 2 bases, with 14 bases left in between. In nucleotides, the CDR3 is TGTGCCAGCAGCGTAAGCGGGACAGTAGTCACAGATACGCAGTATTTT. This encodes CASSVSGTVVTDTQYF.

This chain uses TRBV12-3 or TRBV12-4 with TRBJ2-1, with TRBD2 matching over 7 bases. The CDR3 contains 14 residues. V lost 3 bases to trimming and J lost 5 bases; unmatched junction nucleotides: 4. The DNA for the CDR3 is TGTGCCAGCAGTTTTTGGGACTATAACAATGAGCAGTTCTTC. Protein product: CASSFWDYNNEQFF.

The V and J genes are TRBV19 and TRBJ2-7; TRBD1 matches 11 bases. Germline V gene lookup returns CDR1 LNHDA and CDR2 SQIVND (reference sequence). V dropped 3 bases and J dropped 4; count of bases not matched to a gene: 5. The CDR3 loop spans 15 amino acids. This chain's CDR3 is CASSIAGTGGYEQYF. DNA of the CDR3: TGTGCCAGTAGTATCGCCGGGACAGGGGGTTACGAGCAGTACTTC. The entire variable domain, with the rest obtained from reference TRBV19 and TRBJ2-7, is as follows: DGGITQSPKYLFRKEGQNVTLSCEQNLNHDAMYWYRQDPGQGLRLIYYSQIVNDFQKGDIAEGYSVSREKKESFPLTVTSAQKNPTAFYLCASSIAGTGGYEQYFGPGTRLTVT.

This clonotype was seen a few times. V and J are TRBV30 and TRBJ1-5; no definite D call. Germline V gene lookup returns CDR1 GTSNPN and CDR2 SVGIG (reference sequence). The CDR3 loop spans 13 amino acids. Trimming left V 0 bases short and J 6 bases short, with 9 bases between. The CDR3 reads CAWSVSAGQPQHF. The CDR3 bases are TGTGCCTGGAGTGTATCCGCCGGTCAGCCCCAGCATTTT.

In this sample, this clonotype turned up a few times. The J gene is TRBJ1-1, the V gene TRBV25-1; D ambiguous. The CDR3 is 17 residues long. V dropped 3 bases and J dropped 0 bases, with 17 bases sitting between them. CDR1 MGHDK and CDR2 SYGVNS come from the germline V gene. The CDR3 loop reads CASSEIKVGPMNTEAFF. The CDR3 coding sequence is TGTGCCAGCAGTGAGATAAAGGTAGGACCGATGAACACTGAAGCTTTCTTT.

The rearrangement joins TRBV29-1 to TRBJ1-4; 9 nucleotides agree with TRBD1. There are 16 residues in the CDR3. Looked up from germline, CDR1 is SQVTM and CDR2 is ANQGSEA. The V segment lost 1 base and the J segment 8 bases; nucleotides outside the gene matches: 11. The CDR3 is CSVEVPGTGRREKLFF. CDR3 sequence (DNA): TGCAGCGTTGAAGTTCCCGGGACAGGGAGAAGAGAAAAACTGTTTTTT. Variable domain in full (rest from reference TRBV29-1 and TRBJ1-4): SAVISQKPSRDICQRGTSLTIQCQVDSQVTMMFWYRQQPGQSLTLIATANQGSEATYESGFVIDKFPISRPNLTFSTLTVSNMSPEDSSIYLCSVEVPGTGRREKLFFGSGTQLSVL.

The chain recombines TRBV10-3 with TRBJ2-7; D is perhaps TRBD1 (5 bases). Deletions cut 9 bases from V and 0 bases from J, with 21 bases between. Germline loops: CDR1 ENHRY, CDR2 SYGVKD. The CDR3 covers 16 residues. The CDR3 region has the DNA TGTGCCATAAAAGACTGGGAAGGGGATAGCTCCTACGAGCAGTACTTC. Amino acids: CAIKDWEGDSSYEQYF.

The chain combines TRBV7-2 with TRBJ2-1; no definite D call. The CDR3 contains 15 residues. Trimming cost V 1 base and J 6 bases, with 13 bases left between them. CDR1 and CDR2 from the germline V gene are SGHTA and FQGNSA. The CDR3 loop is CASSLGLYIPNEQFF. The CDR3 coding sequence is TGTGCCAGCAGCTTAGGTCTCTACATCCCCAATGAGCAGTTCTTC.

The rearrangement links TRBV4-1 to TRBJ1-2; the D is unclear. Germline lookup yields CDR1 MGHRA and CDR2 YSYEKL. The CDR3 has 13 amino acids. V was trimmed by 2 bases and J by 7 bases, leaving 11 bases between them. This chain's CDR3 is CASSQFGPAGYTF. CDR3 nucleotides: TGCGCCAGCAGCCAATTCGGTCCGGCTGGCTACACCTTC.

This clonotype was found a few times. Without the conserved terminal phenylalanine or tryptophan, this CDR3 likely stems from a read error. The DNA is omitted, as the CDR3 cannot be located on it reliably, and the CDR3 follows TCRdb's listing. The rearrangement links TRBV12-3 or TRBV12-4 to TRBJ2-7; the D segment call TRBD1 is taken from the table without a DNA check. The CDR3 is made up of 12 amino acids, end residues included. The CDR3 sequence: CASSLGGTARRC.

V and J are TRBV6-5 and TRBJ2-5, with 8 bases that match TRBD2. V dropped 2 bases and J dropped 2; count of bases not matched to a gene: 7. CDR1 is MNHEY, CDR2 SVGAGI, per germline. This CDR3 is 16 amino acids long. The CDR3 reads CASSYGGGMIQETQYF. DNA of the CDR3: TGTGCCAGCAGTTACGGCGGGGGGATGATTCAAGAGACCCAGTACTTC.

In DNA, the CDR3 is TGTGCCAGCAGCCAAGAACAGGGGATGGCCTACGAGCAGTACTTC. Translation: CASSQEQGMAYEQYF. The chain uses TRBV7-9 and TRBJ2-7; 7 nucleotides line up with TRBD1. This CDR3 has 15 amino acids. Germline-derived CDR1 and CDR2 are SEHNR and FQNEAQ (reference sequence). V lost 5 bases, J lost 2 bases, and 9 bases stayed unmatched.

The J gene is TRBJ1-3, the V gene TRBV4-1; D perhaps matches TRBD1 (5 bases). The CDR3 contains 16 residues. Germline-derived CDR1 and CDR2 are MGHRA and YSYEKL. Deletions cut 4 bases from V and 4 bases from J, with 17 bases between. The CDR3 loop reads CASSPTTVTGGNTIYF. The CDR3 DNA reads TGCGCCAGCAGCCCCACGACAGTCACCGGGGGAAACACCATATATTTT.

In its sample, this clonotype was seen a few times. The chain joins TRBV12-3 or TRBV12-4 to TRBJ2-2, with D possibly called TRBD1 or TRBD2 (6 bases each). Trimming shortened V by 5 bases and J by 2 bases, and 18 bases separated the two germline ends. The CDR3 is 17 residues long. This CDR3 reads CASSQFSRGVNTGELFF. CDR3 DNA: TGTGCCAGCAGTCAATTTTCAAGGGGGGTAAACACCGGGGAGCTGTTTTTT.

This chain joins TRBV7-9 and TRBJ2-1; TRBD2 agrees at 11 bases. V trimming: 4 bases; J trimming: 1 base; junction bases outside the gene matches: 3. The germline V gene encodes CDR1 SEHNR and CDR2 FQNEAQ (reference sequence). The CDR3 consists of 16 residues. The CDR3 nucleotides are TGTGCCAGCAGCTACATAGCGGGAGGGTCCTACAATGAGCAGTTCTTC. Protein: CASSYIAGGSYNEQFF.

The gene calls are TRBV7-9 and TRBJ2-7, with TRBD2 as a possible D gene (5 bases). This CDR3 has 14 amino acids. With 6 bases removed from V and 1 base from J, the gap between germline ends came to 13 bases. CDR1 and CDR2 (germline): SEHNR, FQNEAQ (reference sequence). The CDR3 bases are TGTGCCAGCAGTCCTCGGAGCGGTTCCTACGAGCAGTACTTC. Its translation: CASSPRSGSYEQYF.

The V call is TRBV19, the J call TRBJ2-2; D assignment may be TRBD1 or TRBD2 (5 bases each). V was shortened by 1 base and J by 4 bases, with 10 bases between the two germline ends. This CDR3 contains 15 residues. The V gene's germline CDR1 is LNHDA and CDR2 SQIVND (reference sequence). The CDR3 coding sequence is TGTGCCAGTAGTATAGTATCAGGGACCACCGGGGAGCTGTTTTTT. Amino acids: CASSIVSGTTGELFF.

This clonotype appeared a few times. The CDR3 reads CSVVTGTNTEAFF. As DNA, the CDR3 is TGCAGCGTTGTGACAGGGACGAACACTGAAGCTTTCTTT. This sequence joins TRBV29-1 and TRBJ1-1, with TRBD1 identical over 7 bases. The J segment lost 1 base and the V segment lost 4 bases, leaving 3 bases of the junction unmatched. Germline lookup yields CDR1 SQVTM and CDR2 ANQGSEA. The CDR3 contains 13 residues.

Worth noting for this clonotype: At one of its ends the junction is not consistent with the germline gene, which may arise from a read error. This chain links TRBV20-1 with TRBJ2-1, with 8 bases matching TRBD1. Germline V CDR1 and CDR2: DFQATT, SNEGSKA (reference sequence). There are 17 residues in the CDR3. CDR3 bases: TGCTGTGCCGTAGGAGGGACAGGCGCCATCTCCTACAATGAGCAGTTCTTC. Its translation is CCAVGGTGAISYNEQFF.